This is a list of T cell receptor beta chains from one sample in a study of T cells in Graves' hyperthyroidism and ophthalmopathy. TCRdb reanalysed the multiplex PCR reads using MiXCR and keeps one entry per CDR3 protein. Among nearly 750,000 distinct CDR3 sequences listed, about 35% were seen once. Specimen: blood. Source of these receptors: a woman between 35 and 50 years old with Graves' hyperthyroidism. The CDR3 runs from the conserved cysteine through the conserved F or W. D genes are given only for firm matches. Clone size, where shown, is once, few, many, or a class for clones that have expanded.

clone_size	j_call	d_call	v_call	cdr3_aa	cdr3_nt
.	TRBJ1-2	TRBD1	TRBV7-3	CASSFKRDSTNYGYTF	TGTGCCAGCAGCTTCAAGCGGGACAGTACCAACTATGGCTACACCTTC
.	TRBJ1-1	.	TRBV7-3	CASSLTLGTEAFF	TGTGCCAGCAGCTTAACTTTGGGAACTGAAGCTTTCTTT
.	TRBJ1-2	TRBD1	TRBV6-6	CASRASRQGAFYGYTF	TGTGCCAGCAGGGCCAGCCGACAGGGGGCATTCTATGGCTACACCTTC
few	TRBJ2-7	.	TRBV3-1	CASSRPSGYEQYF	TGTGCCAGCAGCCGACCCTCGGGATACGAGCAGTACTTC
few	TRBJ2-7	.	TRBV3-1	CASSQTDSYEQYF	TGTGCCAGCAGCCAAACGGACTCCTACGAGCAGTACTTC
many	TRBJ2-5	.	TRBV20-1	CSVEGTYQETQYF	TGCAGTGTCGAGGGGACATACCAAGAGACCCAGTACTTC
few	TRBJ1-1	.	TRBV20-1	CSASRSTLDTEAFF	TGCAGTGCTAGTCGCAGTACCCTTGACACTGAAGCTTTCTTT
.	TRBJ2-7	.	TRBV20-1	CSASTSGGTHEQYF	TGCAGTGCTAGTACCAGTGGGGGGACCCACGAGCAGTACTTC
.	TRBJ1-6	TRBD1	TRBV20-1	CSAREDRAPAALNSPLHF	TGCAGTGCTAGAGAGGACAGGGCGCCGGCGGCCCTCAATTCACCCCTCCACTTT
many	TRBJ1-3	.	TRBV2	CASSTQDSGNTIYF	TGTGCCAGCAGTACACAGGACTCTGGAAACACCATATATTTT
.	TRBJ2-2	TRBD2	TRBV6-5	CASKPSGSEGLFF	TGCGCCAGCAAACCTAGCGGCTCCGAGGGGCTGTTTTTT
.	TRBJ2-5	.	TRBV20-1	CSVWGGSGKETQYF	TGCAGTGTTTGGGGCGGGTCGGGGAAAGAGACCCAGTACTTC
.	TRBJ2-7	TRBD2	TRBV6-2/TRBV6-3	CASSFSWTSGMNEQYF	TGTGCCAGCAGTTTTTCCTGGACTAGCGGGATGAACGAGCAGTACTTC
.	TRBJ1-2	TRBD1	TRBV15	CATSRDPQDRDYGYTF	TGTGCCACCAGCAGAGATCCCCAGGACAGGGATTATGGCTACACCTTC
.	TRBJ2-7	TRBD2	TRBV11-2	CASSIAGGGHEQYF	TGTGCCAGCAGCATAGCGGGAGGAGGGCACGAGCAGTACTTC
.	TRBJ1-1	.	TRBV11-2	CASSSRVGTEAFF	TGTGCCAGCAGCTCCAGGGTTGGAACTGAAGCTTTCTTT
few	TRBJ1-5	.	TRBV6-6	CASRRGGDNQPQHF	TGTGCCAGCAGACGAGGGGGTGACAATCAGCCCCAGCATTTT
.	TRBJ1-6	.	TRBV7-2	CASNWQGMNSPLHF	TGTGCCAGCAATTGGCAGGGCATGAATTCACCCCTCCACTTT
many	TRBJ1-1	.	TRBV5-1	CASSETPWDTEAFF	TGTGCCAGCAGCGAGACCCCATGGGACACTGAAGCTTTCTTT
.	TRBJ1-5	.	TRBV16	CASSGGGFGQPQHF	TGTGCCAGCAGCGGAGGGGGTTTTGGGCAGCCCCAGCATTTT
.	TRBJ2-3	TRBD2	TRBV9	CASSVGRSGRAADTQYF	TGTGCCAGCAGCGTAGGAAGAAGCGGGAGGGCCGCAGATACGCAGTATTTT
few	TRBJ1-5	.	TRBV12-3/TRBV12-4	CASSFTARQHF	TGTGCCAGCAGTTTTACGGCTCGCCAGCATTTT
many	TRBJ1-3	.	TRBV24-1	CATSDYGNTIYF	TGTGCCACCAGTGATTATGGAAACACCATATATTTT
.	TRBJ2-7	.	TRBV29-1	CSATRRGEQYF	TGCAGCGCAACGAGACGTGGCGAGCAGTACTTC
.	TRBJ1-1	.	TRBV4-3	CASSQESGRKRAFF	TGCGCCAGCAGCCAAGAGTCTGGCAGGAAGAGAGCTTTCTTT
.	TRBJ1-6	.	TRBV5-1	CASSLSPERRSSYNSPLHF	TGCGCCAGCAGCTTGAGTCCGGAAAGAAGGAGCTCCTATAATTCACCCCTCCACTTT
.	TRBJ2-3	TRBD2	TRBV10-3	CAISDTDGLAGGADTQYF	TGTGCCATCAGTGACACCGACGGACTAGCGGGAGGGGCAGATACGCAGTATTTT
many	TRBJ2-7	.	TRBV29-1	CSVEGDRHYEQYF	TGCAGCGTGGAAGGAGACAGACACTACGAGCAGTACTTC
many	TRBJ2-7	.	TRBV7-2	CASSLGSGSSYEQYF	TGCGCCAGCAGCTTGGGAAGCGGGTCCAGCTACGAGCAGTACTTC
.	TRBJ1-1	.	TRBV12-5	CASGSGGGEAFF	TGTGCTAGTGGTTCGGGGGGGGGGGAAGCTTTCTTT
many	TRBJ1-2	.	TRBV20-1	CSARNSLTNYGYTF	TGCAGTGCTAGGAACAGCCTCACTAACTATGGCTACACCTTC
many	TRBJ1-2	.	TRBV29-1	CSVEQGYGYTF	TGCAGCGTTGAACAGGGCTATGGCTACACCTTC
.	TRBJ1-2	.	TRBV29-1	CSVPGQYYGYTF	TGCAGCGTCCCGGGGCAGTACTATGGCTACACCTTC
.	TRBJ1-2	TRBD1	TRBV20-1	CSAPEDRFVETSYGYTF	TGCAGTGCGCCCGAGGACAGGTTCGTGGAAACCTCCTATGGCTACACCTTC
many	TRBJ2-7	.	TRBV10-3	CAISDSRVYEQYF	TGTGCCATCAGTGATAGTAGGGTCTACGAGCAGTACTTC
many	TRBJ1-2	.	TRBV7-9	CASSPLGAQGGYTF	TGTGCCAGCAGCCCCCTGGGGGCCCAAGGAGGCTACACCTTC
many	TRBJ2-7	.	TRBV7-2	CATTRGHSYEQYF	TGTGCCACGACCCGGGGTCACTCCTACGAGCAGTACTTC
many	TRBJ2-7	.	TRBV20-1	CSATRVDEQYF	TGCAGTGCTACCAGGGTCGACGAGCAGTACTTC
many	TRBJ1-2	TRBD1	TRBV12-3/TRBV12-4	CASRDPGQRFSF	TGTGCCAGCAGGGATCCGGGACAGCGTTTCTCCTTC
many	TRBJ2-7	.	TRBV7-8	CASSLGNSYEQYF	TGTGCCAGCTCTTTAGGTAACTCCTACGAGCAGTACTTC
many	TRBJ1-2	.	TRBV7-8	CASSRDRDGDGYTF	TGTGCCAGCAGTCGCGACCGGGACGGAGATGGCTACACCTTC
many	TRBJ2-5	.	TRBV7-9	CASSLGLGAGQETQYF	TGTGCCAGCAGCTTAGGTCTTGGAGCAGGGCAAGAGACCCAGTACTTC
many	TRBJ2-7	.	TRBV12-3/TRBV12-4	CASSFRDEQYF	TGTGCCAGCAGTTTTCGAGACGAGCAGTACTTC
.	TRBJ1-5	.	TRBV29-1	CSVAGTAGNQPQHF	TGCAGCGTAGCTGGGACGGCGGGCAATCAGCCCCAGCATTTT
.	TRBJ2-5	.	TRBV20-1	CSARGLAGTQYF	TGCAGTGCTAGAGGCCTAGCCGGGACCCAGTACTTC